Shown below are 20 T cell receptor beta chains from a single sample sequenced in a study of T cell responses to AZD1222 COVID-19 vaccine. Repertoires were generated with immunoSEQ multiplex PCR, while TCRdb's copy carries only in-frame clones and drops some. Counted here are roughly 80,000 clones, roughly 90% occurring once; the ten biggest clones make up roughly 4.5%. The material was peripheral blood, obtained on day 0 of MenACWY control vaccination. These receptors were taken from an adult in good health.

The V call is TRBV4-2, the J call TRBJ2-7; tentative D call: TRBD1 (6 bases). The CDR3 covers 14 residues. Germline loops: CDR1 LGHNA, CDR2 YNFKEQ. V lost 3 bases and J lost 0, with 9 bases in between. CDR3 sequence: CASSQVRGSYEQYF. As DNA, the CDR3 is TGTGCCAGCAGCCAGGTCAGGGGCTCCTACGAGCAGTACTTC.

The CDR3 loop reads CASSSRGVADSYSYEQYF. In DNA form, the CDR3 reads TGTGCCAGCAGCTCCCGGGGGGTAGCGGATAGTTACTCCTACGAGCAGTACTTC. The chain couples TRBV7-6 to TRBJ2-7, with 7 bases fitting TRBD2. V lost 4 bases and J lost 0; bases outside the gene matches: 15. CDR1 SGHVS and CDR2 FNYEAQ come from the germline V gene. This CDR3 comprises 18 residues.

V is TRBV28 and J is TRBJ1-4; D unresolved. Trimming pared 5 bases from V and 4 bases from J, leaving 11 bases between. The V gene's germline CDR1 is MDHEN and CDR2 SYDVKM. The CDR3 is 14 residues long. CDR3 sequence: CASSTSDLNEKLFF. The CDR3 DNA follows: TGTGCCAGCAGTACCTCGGACCTTAATGAAAAACTGTTTTTT.

V gene TRBV5-3 combines with J gene TRBJ1-4; 9 nucleotides match TRBD1. TRBV5-3 is given ORF status, its function remaining uncertain. The CDR3 runs to 17 residues. Unmatched junction bases numbered 10, after V lost 0 bases and J lost 7 bases. CDR3 protein: CARSLAFGTGRSEKLFF. CDR3 bases: TGTGCCAGAAGCTTGGCTTTCGGGACAGGGAGGAGTGAAAAACTGTTTTTT.

The chain recombines TRBV18 with TRBJ2-3; 9 bases are a match to TRBD2. V shed 2 bases, J shed 5 bases, and the junction held 5 bases outside the gene matches. The CDR3 is made up of 15 amino acids. Germline V CDR1 and CDR2: KGHSH, LQKENI. DNA of the CDR3: TGTGCCAGCTCACCAGCGGGAGGGCCGGGAGATACGCAGTATTTT. It encodes CASSPAGGPGDTQYF.

This clone was detected a few times. J is TRBJ1-2 and V is TRBV3-1 (or the pseudogene TRBV3-2), with D possibly being TRBD1 (5 bases). The CDR3 is 14 amino acids. V lost 1 base to trimming and J lost 2 bases, with 8 bases between them. CDR1 is LGHDT, CDR2 YNNKEL, per germline (reference sequence). The CDR3 DNA is TGTGCCAGCAGCCAAGGAAGACAGAACTATGGCTACACCTTC. As protein: CASSQGRQNYGYTF.

DNA of the CDR3: TGTGCCAGCAGGCTGGGAGCCAACTATGGCTACACCTTC. Translating it yields CASRLGANYGYTF. The rearrangement links TRBV28 to TRBJ1-2, with no clear D. The CDR3 has 13 amino acids. V was trimmed by 6 bases and J by 2 bases, leaving 10 bases between them. Germline V CDR1 and CDR2: MDHEN, SYDVKM.

The V and J genes are TRBV28 and TRBJ2-3; D ambiguous. The germline V gene has CDR1 MDHEN and CDR2 SYDVKM. The CDR3 has 12 amino acids. Deletions cut 6 bases from V and 5 bases from J, with 9 bases between. CDR3 loop: CASSLLLDTQYF. The CDR3 DNA is TGTGCCAGCAGCCTCTTACTAGATACGCAGTATTTT.

This clone was recorded once. V and J are TRBV5-5 and TRBJ2-6; a weak D match, TRBD2 (5 bases). This CDR3 is 16 amino acids long. Trimming removed 5 bases from V and 4 bases from J, with 16 bases in between. Germline V CDR1 and CDR2: SGHKS, YYEKEE (reference sequence). The CDR3 bases are TGTGCCAGCAGGAGGCTTCCCGGGGTCGGGGCCAACGTCCTGACTTTC. Translation gives CASRRLPGVGANVLTF.

The J gene is TRBJ2-7, the V gene TRBV30; 7 bases match TRBD1. Germline loops: CDR1 GTSNPN, CDR2 SVGIG (reference sequence). V dropped 3 bases and J dropped 4; count of bases not matched to a gene: 9. The length of the CDR3 is 14 residues. The DNA of the CDR3 is TGTGCCTGGAGCGGAGACAGGGATGTGTACGAGCAGTACTTC. Translated: CAWSGDRDVYEQYF.

This rearrangement joins TRBV24-1 to TRBJ2-3; D might be TRBD1 (5 bases). V was cut by 9 bases and J by 5 bases, with 14 bases left in between. CDR3 length equals 13 residues. Germline-derived CDR1 and CDR2 are KGHDR and SFDVKD. For the CDR3, the DNA is TGTGCCACCGGATGGGGCCTTCAAGATACGCAGTATTTT. Translated, it gives CATGWGLQDTQYF.

The V and J genes are TRBV5-1 and TRBJ2-4, with a possible D match to TRBD1 (5 bases). In germline, CDR1 is SGHRS, CDR2 YFSETQ. V gave up 5 bases and J gave up 0 bases, with 15 bases separating them. The CDR3 extends over 16 amino acids. The CDR3 DNA reads TGCGCCAGCAGTCTAATCCCAGGGCTAGCCAAAAACATTCAGTACTTC. Its translation is CASSLIPGLAKNIQYF.

V and J are TRBV28 and TRBJ1-2, with D perhaps matching TRBD1 (6 bases). The CDR3 sequence is 18 residues long. V was trimmed by 7 bases and J by 5 bases, leaving 29 bases between them. The germline CDR1 and CDR2 sequences are MDHEN and SYDVKM. The CDR3 loop is CASITTLHGGRRNYGYTF. In nucleotides, the CDR3 is TGTGCCAGCATTACTACTTTACACGGGGGCAGAAGAAATTATGGCTACACCTTC.

V and J are TRBV29-1 and TRBJ2-3; a weak D match, TRBD2 (5 bases). This CDR3 region has 15 residues. The V gene's germline CDR1 is SQVTM and CDR2 ANQGSEA. V was shortened by 8 bases and J by 1 base, with 19 bases between the two germline ends. The CDR3 loop is CSSSLGAGGTDTQYF. CDR3 sequence (DNA): TGCAGCTCCTCTTTGGGAGCCGGAGGCACAGATACGCAGTATTTT.

This clone was detected only a few times. The chain recombines TRBV24-1 with TRBJ1-1, with D tentatively TRBD1 (5 bases). In germline, CDR1 is KGHDR, CDR2 SFDVKD. V lost 2 bases, J lost 1 base, and 7 bases lay in between. The CDR3 consists of 14 residues. CDR3 residues: CATSDSTGNTEAFF. The DNA of the CDR3 is TGTGCCACCAGTGATTCCACAGGGAACACTGAAGCTTTCTTT.

This chain connects TRBV11-2 to TRBJ1-2; no reliable D call. V shed 1 base and J shed 2 bases, with 8 bases lying between them. Germline V gene sequence: CDR1 SGHAT, CDR2 FQNNGV. The CDR3 is made up of 14 amino acids. The CDR3 is CASSLVAQNYGYTF. CDR3 nucleotides: TGTGCCAGCAGCTTAGTCGCCCAGAACTATGGCTACACCTTC. Drawing the rest from reference TRBV11-2 and TRBJ1-2, the complete variable domain is EAGVAQSPRYKIIEKRQSVAFWCNPISGHATLYWYQQILGQGPKLLIQFQNNGVVDDSQLPKDRFSAERLKGVDSTLKIQPAKLEDSAVYLCASSLVAQNYGYTFGSGTRLTVV.

The rearrangement uses TRBV15 and TRBJ2-1; D could derive from TRBD1 or TRBD2 (5 bases each). The CDR3 spans 12 residues. The V and J ends lost 8 bases and 10 bases respectively, with 15 bases between them. Germline V gene data show CDR1 as LNHNV and CDR2 as YYDKDF (reference sequence). The CDR3 reads CATGDGFGEQFF. For the CDR3, the DNA is TGTGCCACCGGGGACGGATTCGGCGAGCAGTTCTTC.

The rearrangement links TRBV7-2 to TRBJ1-1; D gene ambiguous. Trimming pared 3 bases from V and 3 bases from J, leaving 5 bases between. Germline V gene data show CDR1 as SGHTA and CDR2 as FQGNSA. This CDR3 is 12 amino acids long. The CDR3 DNA sequence: TGTGCCAGCAGCTTTACATACACTGAAGCTTTCTTT. This codes for CASSFTYTEAFF.

V is TRBV9 and J is TRBJ2-1, with a weak D call TRBD2 (5 bases). Looked up from germline, CDR1 is SGDLS and CDR2 is YYNGEE. The CDR3 runs 15 residues. Trimming took 0 bases from V and 1 from J, leaving 8 bases between them. The CDR3 loop reads CASSVAGNSYNEQFF. Written as DNA, the CDR3 is TGTGCCAGCAGCGTAGCCGGGAATTCCTACAATGAGCAGTTCTTC.

The chain couples TRBV4-1 to TRBJ2-1, with a possible D match to TRBD2 (6 bases). The germline V gene has CDR1 MGHRA and CDR2 YSYEKL. The CDR3 runs 16 residues. The V gene lost 1 base and the J gene lost 0 bases, with 10 bases spanning the gap. CDR3 in DNA: TGCGCCAGCAGCCAAGCGGGAGCGGGCTCCTACAATGAGCAGTTCTTC. Amino acids: CASSQAGAGSYNEQFF.